Following are 19 T cell receptor beta chains from one sample sequenced in a study of blood T cells in healthy people across ages. Next came a second PCR, run for about 7 to 12 cycles, which used a sample-barcoded 5' primer along with a J-beta primer mix. TCRdb called the 5' RACE reads again in MiXCR, with one record for every CDR3 protein. The sample comprises 450,000 to 650,000 distinct CDR3 sequences, around 24% of which are singletons, and roughly 9% rests with the top ten. This sample was shared with a second study, whose subject was T cells of mothers and their children.

The sequenced material came from blood. The receptors derive from a boy aged 5 to 17 in good health.

CDR3 DNA: TGTGCCAGCAGCGTAGCAAAGGGAGTATCTGGGGCCAACGTCCTGACTTTC. Encoded protein: CASSVAKGVSGANVLTF. The chain employs TRBV9 and TRBJ2-6; TRBD2 is a possible D gene (5 bases). CDR1 SGDLS and CDR2 YYNGEE come from the germline V gene. This CDR3 is built from 17 residues. The ends were cut back, 0 bases at V and 1 base at J, with 11 bases in the middle.

CDR3 nucleotides: TGTGCCAGCAGCTCCTCGAGGGATACAGATACGCAGTATTTT. It codes for CASSSSRDTDTQYF. This sequence joins TRBV7-2 and TRBJ2-3, with D perhaps matching TRBD2 (5 bases). Trimming took 4 bases from V and 3 from J, leaving 11 bases between them. The CDR3 runs 14 residues. Germline V lookup: CDR1 SGHTA, CDR2 FQGNSA.

Details on this clonotype: The germline gene is not matched at one end of the junction; a read error may be the cause. This CDR3 reads CASSLDPTGELFF. The CDR3 nucleotides are TGCGCCAGCAGCTTGGACCCCACCGGGGAGCTGTTCTTT. This chain joins TRBV5-1 and TRBJ2-2; TRBD2 is a possible D gene (5 bases). Germline CDR1 and CDR2: SGHRS and YFSETQ. CDR3 length: 13 amino acids. The entire variable domain, with the rest obtained from reference TRBV5-1 and TRBJ2-2, is as follows: KAGVTQTPRYLIKTRGQQVTLSCSPISGHRSVSWYQQTPGQGLQFLFEYFSETQRNKGNFPGRFSGRQFSNSRSEMNVSTLELGDSALYLCASSLDPTGELFFGEGSRLTVL.

The V call is TRBV20-1, the J call TRBJ1-3; no clear D. The germline CDR1 and CDR2 sequences are DFQATT and SNEGSKA (reference sequence). Trimming removed 1 base from V and 3 bases from J, with 7 bases in between. The CDR3 covers 13 residues. CDR3 loop: CSARGGRGNTIYF. CDR3 nucleotides: TGCAGTGCTAGAGGGGGTCGTGGAAACACCATATATTTT.

The genes are TRBV28 and TRBJ2-1; D unresolved. The germline V gene has CDR1 MDHEN and CDR2 SYDVKM. Trimming shortened V by 1 base and J by 1 base, and 8 bases separated the two germline ends. This CDR3 comprises 15 residues. CDR3 in amino acids: CASSLFGVSYNEQFF. In DNA, the CDR3 is TGTGCCAGCAGTTTATTCGGCGTTTCCTACAATGAGCAGTTCTTC.

This chain joins TRBV12-3 or TRBV12-4 and TRBJ2-5; no definite D call. This CDR3 is built from 12 residues. Trimming removed 5 bases at V and 5 bases at J, with 9 bases between. CDR3 in amino acids: CASSAQEETQYF. CDR3 in DNA: TGTGCCAGCAGTGCCCAAGAGGAGACCCAGTACTTC.

The V gene is TRBV15, the J gene TRBJ2-7; TRBD1 might be the D (5 bases). The V end lost 0 bases, the J end lost 4 bases, and 13 bases lay between the germline ends. The length of the CDR3 is 15 residues. In germline, CDR1 is LNHNV, CDR2 YYDKDF (reference sequence). The CDR3 sequence is CATSRDRRQTYEQYF. The CDR3 region has the DNA TGTGCCACCAGCAGAGATCGTCGACAGACTTACGAGCAGTACTTC.

This clonotype has a handful of counts. The chain combines TRBV20-1 with TRBJ2-7; TRBD1 matches at 12 bases. V lost 3 bases and J lost 5; bases outside the gene matches: 2. From germline, CDR1 is DFQATT and CDR2 SNEGSKA (reference sequence). The length of the CDR3 is 13 residues. CDR3 sequence: CSARGDRGHEQYF. As DNA, the CDR3 is TGCAGTGCTAGGGGGGACAGGGGGCACGAGCAGTACTTC.

This clonotype occurred many times. DNA of the CDR3: TGTGCCAGCAGCTTAGATCTTGGACTAGCGGGGCCGGAGACCCAGTACTTC. This encodes CASSLDLGLAGPETQYF. The chain couples TRBV11-2 to TRBJ2-5, with 12 bases fitting TRBD2. Germline V gene sequence: CDR1 SGHAT, CDR2 FQNNGV. After removal of 0 bases from V and 5 bases from J, the junction contained 7 bases not matched to a gene. This CDR3 spans 17 amino acids.

This clonotype was found a few times. This chain uses TRBV12-3 or TRBV12-4 with TRBJ2-5; D not certain. The length of the CDR3 is 12 residues. Trimming took off 4 bases at V and 9 bases at J, with 12 bases between the two ends. The DNA of the CDR3 is TGTGCCAGCAGTTCCGGGTGGGGTTCCCAGTACTTC. This encodes CASSSGWGSQYF.

The chain joins TRBV6-2 or TRBV6-3 to TRBJ1-4; 7 bases agree with TRBD1. The CDR3 is made up of 14 amino acids. Germline CDR1 and CDR2: MNHEY and SVGEGT. J lost 7 bases, V lost 6 bases, and 8 bases had no gene match. This CDR3 reads CASRTGTASEKLFF. The CDR3 bases are TGTGCCAGCAGGACCGGGACAGCGAGTGAAAAACTGTTTTTT.

This clonotype appeared a few times. This rearrangement joins TRBV25-1 to TRBJ2-7, with unresolved D. Trimming pared 5 bases from V and 4 bases from J, leaving 12 bases between. The CDR3 covers 13 residues. Germline CDR1 reads MGHDK; CDR2 reads SYGVNS. The CDR3 region has the DNA TGTGCCAGCAGTTACGGAAGTGGGTACGAGCAGTACTTC. This codes for CASSYGSGYEQYF.

The chain joins TRBV7-8 to TRBJ2-7, with D maybe TRBD2 (5 bases). This CDR3 has 15 amino acids. Per germline, CDR1 SGHVS and CDR2 FQNEAQ. V shed 1 base and J shed 4 bases, with 14 bases lying between them. DNA of the CDR3: TGTGCCAGCAGCTTAGTGAGGGTTAGGACTTACGAGCAGTACTTC. It encodes CASSLVRVRTYEQYF.

The genes are TRBV4-1 and TRBJ2-7; no clear D. Germline CDR1 MGHRA, CDR2 YSYEKL. V dropped 3 bases and J dropped 1 base, with 7 bases sitting between them. The CDR3 contains 13 residues. The CDR3 loop reads CASSQEPSYEQYF. DNA of the CDR3: TGCGCCAGCAGCCAGGAACCATCCTACGAGCAGTACTTC.

This clonotype has at least ten counts. The chain combines TRBV28 with TRBJ2-5; D perhaps matches TRBD2 (5 bases). The ends were cut back, 5 bases at V and 5 bases at J, with 12 bases in the middle. The CDR3 length is 13 residues. In germline, CDR1 is MDHEN, CDR2 SYDVKM. The chain's CDR3 is CASSPTTRETQYF. CDR3 nucleotide sequence: TGTGCCAGCAGTCCGACTACCCGGGAGACCCAGTACTTC.

This clonotype was counted at least ten times. This chain uses TRBV5-5 with TRBJ1-4; 8 bases fit TRBD1. Germline trimming cut 3 bases from V and 5 bases from J; bases unmatched to any gene: 3. CDR1 is SGHKS and CDR2 is YYEKEE in the germline V gene (reference sequence). The CDR3 covers 14 residues. The CDR3 nucleotides are TGTGCCAGCAGCTGGGGACAGGACAATGAAAAACTGTTTTTT. Protein sequence: CASSWGQDNEKLFF.

This clonotype appeared a few times. This sequence joins TRBV7-9 and TRBJ2-7; tentatively, D is TRBD1 (7 bases). The CDR3 consists of 15 residues. CDR1 and CDR2 (germline): SEHNR, FQNEAQ (reference sequence). Trimming left V 2 bases short and J 5 bases short, with 16 bases between. The chain's CDR3 is CASSLSRAGGNEQYF. CDR3 sequence (DNA): TGTGCCAGCAGCTTAAGTCGGGCAGGGGGGAACGAGCAGTACTTC.

The rearrangement links TRBV18 to TRBJ2-4; D unclear. The CDR3 has 13 amino acids. Germline V gene sequence: CDR1 KGHSH, CDR2 LQKENI. V gave up 0 bases and J gave up 5 bases, with 5 bases separating them. As DNA, the CDR3 is TGTGCCAGCTCACCACCTTCCCAAAACATTCAGTACTTC. Its protein product is CASSPPSQNIQYF.

This clonotype was counted at least ten times. The rearrangement uses TRBV20-1 and TRBJ1-3, with no clear D. Deletions cut 5 bases from V and 0 bases from J, with 8 bases between. CDR1 is DFQATT and CDR2 is SNEGSKA in the germline V gene (reference sequence). The CDR3 runs to 13 residues. The CDR3 DNA follows: TGCAGTGCTGCCAAGGACTCTGGAAACACCATATATTTT. Its translation: CSAAKDSGNTIYF.